The sequence of this TCR beta chain was determined in a study of T cell repertoires in MIS-A myocarditis (dated by TCRdb to between 2021 and 2024). The immunoSEQ bias-controlled multiplex PCR was used to amplify TCRbeta CDR3 regions, which were then sequenced at high throughput. From the authors' description of their analysis: The immunoSEQ vendor pipeline collapsed and filtered the CDR3 sequences so that the abundance and frequency of each unique TCRbeta CDR3 could be quantified. Using a 90% global sequence identity threshold, CD-HIT clustered dominant CDR3 amino acid sequences together with SARS-CoV-2-specific ImmuneCODE TCRbeta sequences. Clones with frequencies of 0.1 to 1 were classed as hyperexpanded, and 0.01 to 0.1 as large. CDR3 amino acid sequences and V and J gene assignments of dominant clones were confirmed with MiXCR. The R stringdist package was used to compute Levenshtein distances between the patient clonotypes and the ImmuneCODE hits. Held by TCRdb, this immuneACCESS table contains in-frame sequences only and omits some clones. Under half of the omission traces to an unresolved V gene where checked; the cause of the rest is unknown. V and J calls and clone size are copied from that table; D and trimming were computed from the DNA. The sample contains 14,000 to 15,000 clones, around 70% of them found a single time. In total, the top ten clones hold approximately 61% of the sample.

The QIAamp DNA FFPE kit was used to extract genomic DNA from formalin-fixed paraffin-embedded autopsy tissue. This clone was counted a single time. Its antigen is unknown. Base quality data are lacking; no much larger clone is found one base away. This receptor was identified in a man between 18 and 35 years old with fulminant myocarditis from multisystem inflammatory syndrome in adults (MIS-A) after COVID-19. The sequenced sample was left ventricle heart tissue obtained at autopsy. According to the study, the label for this sample's cell subset or site signals: cardiac tissue sample (left or right ventricle, interventricular septum, or pericardium).

The CDR3 region has the sequence CASSYSSSEAFF. In nucleotide form, the sequence is TGTGCCAGCAGTTACTCCTCCTCTGAAGCTTTCTTT. The chain uses TRBV6-2 or TRBV6-3 and TRBJ1-1; no D gene call is confident. CDR1 and CDR2 (MNHEY, SVGEGT) derive from the germline V gene. Including the terminal cysteine and phenylalanine, the CDR3 comprises 12 residues. Only CDR3 DNA is held: 36 bases, read in frame from base 1. Relative to germline, V is 0 bases shorter and J is 6 bases shorter, with 5 bases between their ends.